Each of the 12 T cell receptor beta chains below was sequenced from the same sample in a study of cytomegalovirus exposure and HLA in healthy donors (dated by TCRdb to about 2017). Libraries came from the immunoSEQ multiplex PCR assay. For the multiplex PCR, a mixture combining 60 forward primers for TCR Vbeta segments and 13 reverse primers for TCR Jbeta segments was used. Drawn from immuneACCESS, this table holds only the in-frame rearrangements with V and J called that TCRdb kept. Clones are partly lost; checked studies trace under half to an unresolved V gene and leave the rest unexplained. In this sample the table shows 100,000 to 150,000 clones, roughly 74% of which occur a single time. The ten most abundant clones make up 7.3% of the sample. The material sequenced was PBMCs. These receptors all stem from a male donor in good health and CMV-seronegative.

The rearrangement joins TRBV5-1 to TRBJ2-4; 13 bases are a match to TRBD2. The CDR3 loop spans 18 amino acids. V trimming: 7 bases; J trimming: 0 bases; junction bases outside the gene matches: 10. Germline values: CDR1 SGHRS, CDR2 YFSETQ. In DNA, the CDR3 is TGCGCCAGCCGGTCCGGGACTAGCGGGGTTCTAGCCAAAAACATTCAGTACTTC. Translation gives CASRSGTSGVLAKNIQYF.

The chain has TRBV6-5 and TRBJ2-1; the D is unclear. The V and J ends lost 4 bases and 8 bases respectively, with 6 bases between them. The CDR3 covers 11 residues. The germline V gene encodes CDR1 MNHEY and CDR2 SVGAGI. The CDR3 DNA reads as TGTGCCAGCAGTTCCGTCCATGAGCAGTTCTTC. The encoded protein is CASSSVHEQFF.

The gene calls are TRBV23-1 and TRBJ2-5; 10 bases agree with TRBD1. TRBV23-1 is an open reading frame whose function is uncertain. V lost 6 bases to trimming and J lost 2 bases; unmatched junction nucleotides: 6. CDR3 length: 15 residues. The CDR3 nucleotides are TGCGCCAGCAGGGACAGGGGGGGGGAGCAAGAGACCCAGTACTTC. This codes for CASRDRGGEQETQYF.

The chain combines TRBV7-8 with TRBJ2-7; D possibly corresponds to TRBD1 (5 bases). CDR1 is SGHVS, CDR2 FQNEAQ, per germline. This CDR3 spans 14 amino acids. V lost 7 bases to trimming and J lost 0 bases, with 13 bases between them. DNA of the CDR3: TGTGCCAGCATGCGACAGAGAAGCTCCTACGAGCAGTACTTC. It specifies CASMRQRSSYEQYF.

The gene calls are TRBV5-1 and TRBJ2-3, with 9 positions matching TRBD2. Germline lookup yields CDR1 SGHRS and CDR2 YFSETQ. Trimming at V came to 4 bases and at J to 2 bases, leaving 5 bases not matched to a gene. The CDR3 is 15 amino acids. In nucleotides, the CDR3 is TGCGCCAGCAGCCAGCGGGGGGAACCCACAGATACGCAGTATTTT. Its protein product is CASSQRGEPTDTQYF. The whole variable domain, remainder taken from reference TRBV5-1 and TRBJ2-3, is KAGVTQTPRYLIKTRGQQVTLSCSPISGHRSVSWYQQTPGQGLQFLFEYFSETQRNKGNFPGRFSGRQFSNSRSEMNVSTLELGDSALYLCASSQRGEPTDTQYFGPGTRLTVL.

The genes are TRBV6-6 and TRBJ2-1, with D perhaps matching TRBD2 (6 bases). Trimming cost V 6 bases and J 4 bases, with 13 bases left between them. This CDR3 is built from 14 residues. Germline V gene lookup returns CDR1 MNHNY and CDR2 SVGAGI (reference sequence). CDR3 in amino acids: CASSPGLHYNEQFF. The CDR3 DNA reads as TGTGCCAGCAGCCCGGGACTTCATTACAATGAGCAGTTCTTC.

The V call is TRBV4-2, the J call TRBJ2-1, with 7 bases matching TRBD2. This CDR3 spans 18 amino acids. V was clipped by 1 base and J by 0 bases; unmatched bases: 9. Germline CDR1 LGHNA, CDR2 YNFKEQ. The CDR3 is CASSQGAGLRLSYNEQFF. Written as DNA, the CDR3 is TGTGCCAGCAGCCAAGGAGCGGGGCTACGACTCTCCTACAATGAGCAGTTCTTC.

This rearrangement joins TRBV7-9 to TRBJ1-1, with 9 bases lining up with TRBD1. Germline V gene data show CDR1 as SEHNR and CDR2 as FQNEAQ (reference sequence). Trimming removed 4 bases from V and 4 bases from J; junction bases left unmatched: 10. This CDR3 has 16 residues. The CDR3 coding sequence is TGTGCCAGCAGCTCCTTCGGGACAGGGCGAGTCACTGAAGCTTTCTTT. It encodes CASSSFGTGRVTEAFF.

This clone was counted only a few times. The chain uses TRBV28 and TRBJ1-2, with D tentatively TRBD1 (6 bases). Germline loops: CDR1 MDHEN, CDR2 SYDVKM. The V end lost 7 bases, the J end lost 6 bases, and 15 bases lay between the germline ends. The CDR3 has 13 residues. This CDR3 is CASKQGFNHGYTF. The CDR3 DNA reads as TGTGCCAGCAAGCAGGGGTTCAATCATGGCTACACCTTC.

The chain links TRBV4-3 to TRBJ2-2; 9 nucleotides align to TRBD2. Germline CDR1 and CDR2: LGHNA and YSLEER. The CDR3 is made up of 15 amino acids. J gave up 2 bases and V 11 bases, and 9 bases lay outside the gene matches. For the CDR3, the DNA is TGCGCCGGGCACAGACTAGCGGTAAACACCGGGGAGCTGTTTTTT. This encodes CAGHRLAVNTGELFF.

The chain joins TRBV7-2 to TRBJ2-7, with 10 bases that match TRBD2. With V trimmed by 6 bases and J by 4 bases, 9 bases remained unmatched. The CDR3 is made up of 15 amino acids. Germline V lookup: CDR1 SGHTA, CDR2 FQGNSA. CDR3 sequence (DNA): TGTGCCAGCAGTCTGGGATGGACTAGCGGATACGAGCAGTACTTC. It codes for CASSLGWTSGYEQYF. The variable domain in full, completed from reference TRBV7-2 and TRBJ2-7, reads GAGVSQSPSNKVTEKGKDVELRCDPISGHTALYWYRQSLGQGLEFLIYFQGNSAPDKSGLPSDRFSAERTGGSVSTLTIQRTQQEDSAVYLCASSLGWTSGYEQYFGPGTRLTVT.

The chain combines TRBV27 with TRBJ1-4, with 7 positions matching TRBD1. The CDR3 runs 13 residues. The V gene's germline CDR1 is MNHEY and CDR2 SMNVEV (reference sequence). Losses at the gene ends were 4 bases for V and 8 bases for J; bases not matched to a gene: 4. The CDR3 nucleotides read TGTGCCAGCAGTTCCGGGACAGACGAAAAACTGTTTTTT. It specifies CASSSGTDEKLFF.